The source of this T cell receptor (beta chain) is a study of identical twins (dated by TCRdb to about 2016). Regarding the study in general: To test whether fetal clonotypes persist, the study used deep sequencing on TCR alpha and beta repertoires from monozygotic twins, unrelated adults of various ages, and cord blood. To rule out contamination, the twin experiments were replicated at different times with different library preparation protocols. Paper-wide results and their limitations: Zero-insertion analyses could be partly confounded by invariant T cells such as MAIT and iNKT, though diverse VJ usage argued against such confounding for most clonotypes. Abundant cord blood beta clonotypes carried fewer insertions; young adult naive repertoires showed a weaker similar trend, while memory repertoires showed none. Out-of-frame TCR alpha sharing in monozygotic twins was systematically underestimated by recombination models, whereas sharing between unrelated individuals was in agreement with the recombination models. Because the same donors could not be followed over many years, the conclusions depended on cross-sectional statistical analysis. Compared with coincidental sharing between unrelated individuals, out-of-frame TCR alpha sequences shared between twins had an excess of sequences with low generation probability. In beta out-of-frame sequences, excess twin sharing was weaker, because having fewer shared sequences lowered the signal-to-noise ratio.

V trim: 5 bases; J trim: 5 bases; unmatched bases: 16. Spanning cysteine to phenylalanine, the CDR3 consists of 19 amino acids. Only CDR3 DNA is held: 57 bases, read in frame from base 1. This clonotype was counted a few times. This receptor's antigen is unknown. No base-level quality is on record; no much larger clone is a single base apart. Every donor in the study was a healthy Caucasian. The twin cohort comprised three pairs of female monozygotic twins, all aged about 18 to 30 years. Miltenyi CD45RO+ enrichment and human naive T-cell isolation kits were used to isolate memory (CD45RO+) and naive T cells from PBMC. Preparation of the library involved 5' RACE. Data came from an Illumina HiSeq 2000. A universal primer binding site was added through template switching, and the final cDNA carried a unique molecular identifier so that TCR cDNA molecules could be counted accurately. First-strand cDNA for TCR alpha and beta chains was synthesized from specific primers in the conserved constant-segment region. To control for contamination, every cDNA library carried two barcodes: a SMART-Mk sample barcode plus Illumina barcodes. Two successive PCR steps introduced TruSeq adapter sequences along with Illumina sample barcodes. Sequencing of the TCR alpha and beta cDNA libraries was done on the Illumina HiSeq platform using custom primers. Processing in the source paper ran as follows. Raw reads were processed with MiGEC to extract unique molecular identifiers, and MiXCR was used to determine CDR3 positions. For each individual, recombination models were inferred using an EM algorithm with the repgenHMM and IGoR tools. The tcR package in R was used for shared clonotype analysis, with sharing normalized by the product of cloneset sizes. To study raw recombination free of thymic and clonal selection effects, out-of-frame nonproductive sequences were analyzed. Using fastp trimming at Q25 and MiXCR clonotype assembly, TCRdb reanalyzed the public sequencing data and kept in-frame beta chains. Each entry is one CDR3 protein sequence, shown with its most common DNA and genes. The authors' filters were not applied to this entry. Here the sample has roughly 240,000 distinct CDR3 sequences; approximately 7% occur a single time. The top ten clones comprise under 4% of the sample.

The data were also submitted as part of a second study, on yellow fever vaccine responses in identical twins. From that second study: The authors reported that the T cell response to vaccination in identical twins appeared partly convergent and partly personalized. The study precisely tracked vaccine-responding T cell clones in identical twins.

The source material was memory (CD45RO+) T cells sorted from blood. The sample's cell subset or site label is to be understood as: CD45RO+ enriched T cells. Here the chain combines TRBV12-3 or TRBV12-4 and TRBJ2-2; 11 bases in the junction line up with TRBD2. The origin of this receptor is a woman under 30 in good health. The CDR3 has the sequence CASSPSLLAGGRRTGELFF. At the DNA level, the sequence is TGTGCCAGCAGTCCGTCCCTATTAGCGGGGGGGCGGAGAACCGGGGAGCTGTTTTTT.